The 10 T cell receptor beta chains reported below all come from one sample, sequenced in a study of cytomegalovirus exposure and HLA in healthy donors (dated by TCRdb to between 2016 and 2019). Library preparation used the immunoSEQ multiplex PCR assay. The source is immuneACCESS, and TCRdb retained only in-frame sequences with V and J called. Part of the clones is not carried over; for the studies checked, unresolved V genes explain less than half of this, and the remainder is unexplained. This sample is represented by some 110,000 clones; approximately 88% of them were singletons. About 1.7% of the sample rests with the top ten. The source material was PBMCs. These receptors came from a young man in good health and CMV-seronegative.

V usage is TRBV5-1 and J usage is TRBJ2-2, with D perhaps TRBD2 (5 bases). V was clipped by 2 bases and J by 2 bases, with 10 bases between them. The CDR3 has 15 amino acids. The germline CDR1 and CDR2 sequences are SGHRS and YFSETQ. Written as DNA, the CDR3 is TGCGCCAGCAGCTTTTCGCGGACTAACACCGGGGAGCTGTTTTTT. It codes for CASSFSRTNTGELFF.

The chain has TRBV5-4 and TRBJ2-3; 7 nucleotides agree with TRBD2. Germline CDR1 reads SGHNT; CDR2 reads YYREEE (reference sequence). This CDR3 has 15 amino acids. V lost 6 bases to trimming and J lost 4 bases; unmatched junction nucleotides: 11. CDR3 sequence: CASTERGGQADTQYF. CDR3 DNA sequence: TGTGCCAGCACCGAGCGGGGAGGCCAAGCAGATACGCAGTATTTT.

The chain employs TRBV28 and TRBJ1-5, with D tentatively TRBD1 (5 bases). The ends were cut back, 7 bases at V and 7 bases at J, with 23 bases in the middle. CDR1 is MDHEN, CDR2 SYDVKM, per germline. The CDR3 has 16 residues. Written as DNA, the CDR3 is TGTGCCAGCACCACGACTGCGGCAGGGCGGCGACAGCCCCAGCATTTT. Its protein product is CASTTTAAGRRQPQHF.

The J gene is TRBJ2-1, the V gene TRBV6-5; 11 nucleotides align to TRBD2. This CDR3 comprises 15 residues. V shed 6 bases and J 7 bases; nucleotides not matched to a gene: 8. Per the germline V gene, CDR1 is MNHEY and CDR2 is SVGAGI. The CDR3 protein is CASSLTSGSFNEQFF. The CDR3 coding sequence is TGTGCCAGCAGCCTAACTAGCGGGAGTTTTAATGAGCAGTTCTTC.

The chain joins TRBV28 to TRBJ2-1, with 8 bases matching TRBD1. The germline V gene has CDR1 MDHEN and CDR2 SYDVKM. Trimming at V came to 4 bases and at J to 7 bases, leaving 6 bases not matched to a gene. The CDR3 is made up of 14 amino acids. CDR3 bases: TGTGCCAGCAGTTCCCTGCAGGGGGCGAATGAGCAGTTCTTC. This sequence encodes CASSSLQGANEQFF.

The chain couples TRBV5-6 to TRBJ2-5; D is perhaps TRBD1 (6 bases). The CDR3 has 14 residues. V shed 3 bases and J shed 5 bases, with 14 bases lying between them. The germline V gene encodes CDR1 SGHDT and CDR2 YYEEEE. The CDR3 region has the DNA TGTGCCAGCAGCTCCTCCTACAGGGACGAGACCCAGTACTTC. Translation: CASSSSYRDETQYF.

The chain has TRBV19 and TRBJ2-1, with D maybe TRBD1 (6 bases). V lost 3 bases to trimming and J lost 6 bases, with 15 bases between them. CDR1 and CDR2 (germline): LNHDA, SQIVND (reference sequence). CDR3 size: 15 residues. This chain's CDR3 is CASSIYGGTPNEQFF. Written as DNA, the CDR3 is TGTGCCAGTAGTATTTATGGGGGCACCCCCAATGAGCAGTTCTTC. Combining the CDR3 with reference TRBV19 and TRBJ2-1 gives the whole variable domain DGGITQSPKYLFRKEGQNVTLSCEQNLNHDAMYWYRQDPGQGLRLIYYSQIVNDFQKGDIAEGYSVSREKKESFPLTVTSAQKNPTAFYLCASSIYGGTPNEQFFGPGTRLTVL.

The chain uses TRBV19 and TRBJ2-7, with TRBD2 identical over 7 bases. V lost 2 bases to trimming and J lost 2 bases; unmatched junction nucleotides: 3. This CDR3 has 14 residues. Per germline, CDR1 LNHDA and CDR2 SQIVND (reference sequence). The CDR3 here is CASSITGGPYEQYF. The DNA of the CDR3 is TGTGCCAGTAGTATAACGGGGGGACCCTACGAGCAGTACTTC. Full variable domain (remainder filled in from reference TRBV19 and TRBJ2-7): DGGITQSPKYLFRKEGQNVTLSCEQNLNHDAMYWYRQDPGQGLRLIYYSQIVNDFQKGDIAEGYSVSREKKESFPLTVTSAQKNPTAFYLCASSITGGPYEQYFGPGTRLTVT.

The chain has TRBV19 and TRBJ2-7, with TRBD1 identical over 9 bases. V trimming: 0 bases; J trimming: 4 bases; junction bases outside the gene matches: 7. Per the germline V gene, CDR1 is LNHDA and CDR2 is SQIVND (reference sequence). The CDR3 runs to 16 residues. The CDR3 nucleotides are TGTGCCAGTAGTATAGATAAAAACAGGGGGCTGTACGAGCAGTACTTC. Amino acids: CASSIDKNRGLYEQYF.

The CDR3, as DNA: TGTGCCAGCAGGACAAGACAGAGACGTTGGGGGCCCCAGCATTTT. Protein sequence: CASRTRQRRWGPQHF. This chain connects TRBV28 to TRBJ1-5; weak D call: TRBD1 (5 bases). Germline V gives CDR1 MDHEN, CDR2 SYDVKM. The CDR3 length is 15 residues. Trimming cost V 6 bases and J 9 bases, with 21 bases left between them.